This passage covers 9 T cell receptor beta chains from one sample sequenced in a study of glioma-infiltrating T cells. TCR alpha and beta CDR3 regions were amplified from RNA using iRepertoire nested multiplex PCR. Each CDR3 protein is one row after TCRdb ran MiXCR on the multiplex PCR reads. The sample carries 20,000 to 25,000 distinct CDR3 sequences, around 24% recorded once. Sequences were obtained from glioma tissue, nonneoplastic brain tissue, or PBMCs (not recorded which). The receptors stem from a human donor with low-grade glioma or glioblastoma, undergoing nonglioma brain surgery, or in good health (not recorded which).

The chain recombines TRBV6-1 with TRBJ2-7; possibly TRBD1 for D (5 bases). V shed 7 bases and J shed 2 bases, with 21 bases lying between them. The CDR3 is 16 residues long. CDR1 is MNHNS, CDR2 SASEGT, per germline. The CDR3 spells CASKWGYAGGAYEQYF. In DNA, the CDR3 is TGTGCCAGCAAATGGGGCTATGCCGGCGGAGCCTACGAGCAGTACTTC.

Concerning this clonotype itself: One base away lies a much larger clone, so this may be a sequencing read error. Because it lacks the conserved phenylalanine or tryptophan at the end, this CDR3 is likely a read error. The V and J genes are TRBV7-2 and TRBJ2-2; D gene uncertain. The CDR3 contains 13 residues. Between the trimmed V and J ends, which lost 11 bases and 1 base, there was a span of 11 bases. Germline CDR1 and CDR2: SGHTA and FQGNSA. This CDR3 reads CASIRLNTGELFS. The CDR3 nucleotides read TGTGCCTCGATAAGACTGAACACCGGGGAGCTGTTTTCT.

There are many counts of this clonotype. The chain carries TRBV6-1 and TRBJ1-3; D possibly corresponds to TRBD1 (6 bases). Germline V gives CDR1 MNHNS, CDR2 SASEGT. The CDR3 runs 14 residues. V was cut by 6 bases and J by 4 bases, with 13 bases left in between. The CDR3 reads CASSGTGRGNTIYF. The CDR3 bases are TGTGCCAGCAGCGGAACAGGGCGCGGAAACACCATATATTTT.

This clonotype was detected many times. The rearrangement uses TRBV6-1 and TRBJ2-7; the D gene could be TRBD1 or TRBD2 (5 bases each). The germline V gene encodes CDR1 MNHNS and CDR2 SASEGT. The CDR3 has 14 amino acids. Trimming took off 6 bases at V and 2 bases at J, with 14 bases between the two ends. CDR3 nucleotides: TGTGCCAGCAGCGGGTGGGGACGGACCTACGAGCAGTACTTC. This gives the protein CASSGWGRTYEQYF.

The chain combines TRBV14 with TRBJ2-3, with 9 bases that match TRBD2. Trimming removed 0 bases from V and 3 bases from J; junction bases left unmatched: 10. The CDR3 consists of 18 residues. Germline CDR1 SGHDN, CDR2 FVKESK. The CDR3 reads CASSQDWSAGGRTDTQYF. The CDR3 DNA reads TGTGCCAGCAGCCAAGACTGGTCAGCGGGGGGCCGAACAGATACGCAGTATTTT.

V gene TRBV6-1 combines with J gene TRBJ2-1; TRBD2 is a possible D gene (5 bases). This CDR3 spans 17 amino acids. V was trimmed by 6 bases and J by 15 bases, leaving 33 bases between them. The germline gives CDR1 MNHNS, CDR2 SASEGT. The CDR3 nucleotides read TGTGCCAGCAGCATCCGACCGTTGGGGAGCTCCTACAATGAGAGGTTCTTC. This gives the protein CASSIRPLGSSYNERFF.

This clonotype was seen at least ten times. The chain uses TRBV14 and TRBJ2-1, with TRBD2 matching 8 bases. J lost 7 bases, V lost 3 bases, and 8 bases had no gene match. This CDR3 has 15 amino acids. Germline V gene data show CDR1 as SGHDN and CDR2 as FVKESK. CDR3 residues: CASSHPQAGGNEQFF. In DNA form, the CDR3 reads TGTGCCAGCAGCCATCCGCAGGCGGGGGGAAATGAGCAGTTCTTC. The full variable domain, with the rest looked up from reference TRBV14 and TRBJ2-1, is EAGVTQFPSHSVIEKGQTVTLRCDPISGHDNLYWYRRVMGKEIKFLLHFVKESKQDESGMPNNRFLAERTGGTYSTLKVQPAELEDSGVYFCASSHPQAGGNEQFFGPGTRLTVL.

The CDR3 nucleotides read TGTGCCATCAGGGATGACAGTCTTTATGGCTACACCTTC. Protein product: CAIRDDSLYGYTF. The genes are TRBV10-3 and TRBJ1-2; possibly TRBD1 for D (5 bases). Trimming cost V 6 bases and J 5 bases, with 13 bases left between them. There are 13 residues in the CDR3. Per germline, CDR1 ENHRY and CDR2 SYGVKD.

This clonotype has at least ten counts. V is TRBV20-1 and J is TRBJ2-7; weak D call: TRBD1 (9 bases). Trimming shortened V by 6 bases and J by 4 bases, and 22 bases separated the two germline ends. The CDR3 is 15 amino acids. In germline, CDR1 is DFQATT, CDR2 SNEGSKA (reference sequence). The CDR3 DNA reads as TGCAGTGCCCCCCGGGAGGGGACAGGGACGTACGAGCAGTACTTC. As protein: CSAPREGTGTYEQYF.